The rows below give T cell receptor beta chains drawn from one sample of a study of CD8+CD57+ T cells in acquired aplastic anemia. TCRdb fed the reads into MiXCR, producing one record per CDR3 protein. Here the sample spans roughly 58,000 distinct CDR3 sequences, roughly 54% being singletons. Sequenced input: sorted CD4+, CD8+, or CD8+CD57+ T cells (not recorded which) from PBMCs. The receptors stem from a human donor in good health, serving as a control. CDR3s include the opening cysteine and the closing phenylalanine or tryptophan. D genes are given only for firm matches. Clone size appears in some rows only: once, few, many, or a class for an expanded clone.

D gene,clone size,J gene,V gene,CDR3 DNA,CDR3 protein
TRBD1,.,TRBJ1-6,TRBV24-1,TGTGCCACCAGTGCCGATGTGGGACAGAATAATTCACCCCTCCACTTT,CATSADVGQNNSPLHF
.,many,TRBJ1-1,TRBV6-5,TGTGCCAGCAGTTACTCGATCAATAGTTACACTGAAGCTTTCTTT,CASSYSINSYTEAFF
.,.,TRBJ2-5,TRBV5-5,TGTGCCAGCAGCCGCAACAGCGGGCTCCTAGAGACCCAGTACTTC,CASSRNSGLLETQYF
.,.,TRBJ2-5,TRBV10-3,TGTGCCATCAGTGAGTCGGAACTCGCCATAGACGAGACCCAGTACTTC,CAISESELAIDETQYF
TRBD2,medium-sized,TRBJ2-1,TRBV15,TGTGCCACCAGCAGGTCTAGCGGAAACTACAATGAGCAGTTCTTC,CATSRSSGNYNEQFF
.,medium-sized,TRBJ2-2,TRBV25-1,TGTGCCAGCAGTGCCGGGAGTGACACCGGGGAGCTGTTTTTT,CASSAGSDTGELFF
.,once,TRBJ1-1,TRBV19,TGTGCCAGTAACGTGAACACCGGGGAAGCTTTCTTT,CASNVNTGEAFF
.,.,TRBJ1-1,TRBV7-2,TGTTCCAGCAGCTTAGCTCTGCTAAACCTTGAAGCTTTCTTT,CSSSLALLNLEAFF
.,many,TRBJ2-1,TRBV19,TGTGCCAGTAGTACCCCGCTCCTATTCCATAACAATGAGCAGTTCTTC,CASSTPLLFHNNEQFF
TRBD1,.,TRBJ2-5,TRBV20-1,TGCAGTGCTAGCGGACAGGTCGGAGAGACCCAGTACTTC,CSASGQVGETQYF